These T cell receptor beta chains were read from a single sample in a study of long-term antiretroviral therapy in people with HIV. Generated by immunoSEQ multiplex PCR, the TCRdb table keeps only in-frame clones and is missing some. The sample has about 28,000 clones, 80% to 85% seen once; the top ten hold about 6.6%. The material was unsorted PBMCs, obtained 0.4 years after starting antiretroviral therapy. These receptors originate from a man between 18 and 29 years old with HIV. CDR3s include the opening cysteine and the closing phenylalanine or tryptophan. The order of the fields is CDR3 DNA, CDR3 protein, D gene, J gene, clone size, V gene. A D gene is named only where the DNA matches it firmly. Some rows have no size entry. The others give once, few or many, or a class for an expanded clone.

CDR3nt: TGTGCCAGCAGCTTGGAGCGACGGGGGCCGTCCACCAACACAGATACGCAGTATTTT; CDR3aa: CASSLERRGPSTNTDTQYF; d_gene: -; j_gene: TRBJ2-3; abundance: -; v_gene: TRBV11-2
CDR3nt: TGTGCCATCAGTGAACGGGGGGCGGCTTTCTTT; CDR3aa: CAISERGAAFF; d_gene: -; j_gene: TRBJ1-1; abundance: once; v_gene: TRBV10-3
CDR3nt: TGTGCCAGCAGCCAGATACGACAGGGTGGGGCCGCCGAGCAGTACTTC; CDR3aa: CASSQIRQGGAAEQYF; d_gene: TRBD1; j_gene: TRBJ2-7; abundance: -; v_gene: TRBV28
CDR3nt: TGTGCCAGCAGCTTAGGGACAGAGACTAACTATGGCTACACCTTC; CDR3aa: CASSLGTETNYGYTF; d_gene: -; j_gene: TRBJ1-2; abundance: -; v_gene: TRBV7-9
CDR3nt: TGTGCCAGCAGCTCAACTCCCACAGGGGGTCGAAGTAATGAAAAACTGTTTTTT; CDR3aa: CASSSTPTGGRSNEKLFF; d_gene: TRBD1; j_gene: TRBJ1-4; abundance: -; v_gene: TRBV7-8
CDR3nt: TGTGCCAGCAGCTTAACTGGGAACTACGAGCAGTACTTC; CDR3aa: CASSLTGNYEQYF; d_gene: -; j_gene: TRBJ2-7; abundance: -; v_gene: TRBV7-3
CDR3nt: TGTGCCAGCAGGGCGATCGAGACTGAAGCTTTCTTT; CDR3aa: CASRAIETEAFF; d_gene: -; j_gene: TRBJ1-1; abundance: -; v_gene: TRBV7-9
CDR3nt: TGTGCCAGCAGTTTGGGGGCTAGCGGATACTACGAGCAGTACTTC; CDR3aa: CASSLGASGYYEQYF; d_gene: -; j_gene: TRBJ2-7; abundance: -; v_gene: TRBV27
CDR3nt: TGTGCCAGCAGTTTTTTCCAGGGGGCAGTCTTTAATGACGAGCAGTACTTC; CDR3aa: CASSFFQGAVFNDEQYF; d_gene: TRBD1; j_gene: TRBJ2-7; abundance: once; v_gene: TRBV28
CDR3nt: TGCGCCAGCAGCCAAGATCTGGGGGGACAGGGACAGCCCCAGCATTTT; CDR3aa: CASSQDLGGQGQPQHF; d_gene: TRBD1; j_gene: TRBJ1-5; abundance: -; v_gene: TRBV4-3
CDR3nt: TGTGCCAGCAGCGTCGGACAGGCCTACGAGCAGTACTTC; CDR3aa: CASSVGQAYEQYF; d_gene: TRBD1; j_gene: TRBJ2-7; abundance: -; v_gene: TRBV5-5
CDR3nt: TGTGCCAGCAGCCATTTACGGTTCTACGAGCAGTACTTC; CDR3aa: CASSHLRFYEQYF; d_gene: -; j_gene: TRBJ2-7; abundance: medium-sized; v_gene: TRBV14
CDR3nt: TGCGCCAGCAGCCAAGTCGACAGGGCCAATGAAAAACTGTTTTTT; CDR3aa: CASSQVDRANEKLFF; d_gene: TRBD1; j_gene: TRBJ1-4; abundance: -; v_gene: TRBV4-1
CDR3nt: TGTGCCAGCAGTGCTACCGGGACCCCTCTTGGCTACACCTTC; CDR3aa: CASSATGTPLGYTF; d_gene: -; j_gene: TRBJ1-2; abundance: -; v_gene: TRBV2
CDR3nt: TGTGCCAGCAGCCCACCCCCCGGGTCGGGAACCGGGGAGCTGTTTTTT; CDR3aa: CASSPPPGSGTGELFF; d_gene: -; j_gene: TRBJ2-2; abundance: -; v_gene: TRBV11-3
CDR3nt: TGTGCCAGCAGTTCTAAGGACAGCTCCTACAATGAGCAGTTCTTC; CDR3aa: CASSSKDSSYNEQFF; d_gene: -; j_gene: TRBJ2-1; abundance: -; v_gene: TRBV25-1
CDR3nt: TGCGCCAGCAGCCAAGGGTACACAGGGGGCAATGAGCAGTTCTTC; CDR3aa: CASSQGYTGGNEQFF; d_gene: TRBD1; j_gene: TRBJ2-1; abundance: few; v_gene: TRBV4-1
CDR3nt: TGCGCCAGCACGATGGCCTCGGGGTTTCAGACGCAGTATTTT; CDR3aa: CASTMASGFQTQYF; d_gene: -; j_gene: TRBJ2-3; abundance: -; v_gene: TRBV10-2